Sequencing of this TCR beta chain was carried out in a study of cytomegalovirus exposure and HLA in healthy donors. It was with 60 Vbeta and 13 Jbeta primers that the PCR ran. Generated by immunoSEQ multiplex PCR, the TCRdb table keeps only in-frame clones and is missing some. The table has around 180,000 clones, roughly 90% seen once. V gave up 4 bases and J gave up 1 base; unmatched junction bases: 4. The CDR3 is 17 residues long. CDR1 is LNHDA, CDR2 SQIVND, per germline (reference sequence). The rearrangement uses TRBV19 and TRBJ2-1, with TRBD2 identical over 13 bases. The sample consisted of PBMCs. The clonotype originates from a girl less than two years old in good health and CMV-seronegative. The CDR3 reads CASSKPGLAGSYNEQFF. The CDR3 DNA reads TGTGCCAGTAGTAAACCGGGACTAGCGGGATCCTACAATGAGCAGTTCTTC. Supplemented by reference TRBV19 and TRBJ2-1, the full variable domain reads DGGITQSPKYLFRKEGQNVTLSCEQNLNHDAMYWYRQDPGQGLRLIYYSQIVNDFQKGDIAEGYSVSREKKESFPLTVTSAQKNPTAFYLCASSKPGLAGSYNEQFFGPGTRLTVL.